The subject of this entry is one T cell receptor (beta chain). The sample comes from a study of control samples from healthy donors and cancer patients. Generated by immunoSEQ multiplex PCR, the TCRdb table keeps only in-frame clones and is missing some. The sample has 150,000 to 200,000 clones, over 85% seen once. Germline CDR1 SEHNR, CDR2 FQNEAQ (reference sequence). The germline V and J ends were trimmed by 4 bases and 1 base, with 10 bases remaining between them. The CDR3 extends over 14 amino acids. V usage is TRBV7-9 and J usage is TRBJ1-2; the D gene is possibly TRBD1 (6 bases). The sequence was obtained from a woman aged 40-49 years in good health. The specimen was blood. CDR3 in DNA: TGTGCCAGCAGCTACGTAGGGGGTAACTATGGCTACACCTTC. The encoded protein is CASSYVGGNYGYTF.